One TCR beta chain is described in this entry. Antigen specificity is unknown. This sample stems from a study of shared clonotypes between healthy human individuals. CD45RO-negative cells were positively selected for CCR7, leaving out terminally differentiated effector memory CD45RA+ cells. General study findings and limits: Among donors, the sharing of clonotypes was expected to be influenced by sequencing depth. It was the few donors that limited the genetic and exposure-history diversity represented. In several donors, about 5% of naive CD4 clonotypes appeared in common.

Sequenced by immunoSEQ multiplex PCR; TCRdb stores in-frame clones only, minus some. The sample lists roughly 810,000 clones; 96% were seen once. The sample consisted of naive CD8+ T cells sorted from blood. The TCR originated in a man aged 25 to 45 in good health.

This CDR3 is CASSLVQVGKGTGELFF. CDR3 bases: TGTGCCAGCAGCTTAGTCCAGGTCGGGAAGGGCACCGGGGAGCTGTTTTTT. The V call is TRBV7-2, the J call TRBJ2-2; the D gene is possibly TRBD2 (5 bases). CDR3 size: 17 residues. Germline V gene lookup returns CDR1 SGHTA and CDR2 FQGNSA. Deletions cut 1 base from V and 4 bases from J, with 16 bases between. The complete variable domain, with remaining parts taken from reference TRBV7-2 and TRBJ2-2, reads GAGVSQSPSNKVTEKGKDVELRCDPISGHTALYWYRQSLGQGLEFLIYFQGNSAPDKSGLPSDRFSAERTGGSVSTLTIQRTQQEDSAVYLCASSLVQVGKGTGELFFGEGSRLTVL.